This T cell receptor (beta chain) derives from a study of T cell repertoires in cytomegalovirus infection. Study summary: Indications came from public TCR beta signatures; they pointed to CMV infection and to a matching HLA type.

The CDR3 is made up of 17 amino acids. V dropped 5 bases and J dropped 0; count of bases not matched to a gene: 10. Whole-study findings and limits: Totalled public TCR beta family frequency picked out people who carried CMV plus the relevant HLA. It was HLA-C-restricted CMV-specific TCR beta clonotypes that dominated the response ex vivo.

Only a few counts were recorded for this clonotype. Its target is unknown. TCRdb reprocessed the reads with MiXCR, giving one entry per CDR3 protein. The sample records hundreds of thousands of distinct CDR3 sequences, 25% to 40% being singletons. The chain couples TRBV12-3 or TRBV12-4 to TRBJ1-5; 7 bases fit TRBD1. This TCR came from a human donor in good health (CMV status not recorded). Some clones in this sample may be carry-over from other donors' samples. What was sequenced was PBMCs. The CDR3 is CASSMTGTYPSNQPQHF. CDR3 nucleotide sequence: TGTGCCAGCAGTATGACAGGGACCTACCCTAGCAATCAGCCCCAGCATTTT.